One and the same sample provided the 17 T cell receptor beta chains below, sequenced in a study of blood T cell repertoires in COVID-19. Profiling relied on immunoSEQ multiplex PCR, and the TCRdb table lists in-frame clones only, not all of them. The repertoire holds about 69,000 clones, under 85% seen once, with roughly 14% in the top ten. Sequencing used peripheral blood. Receptors were obtained from a man in his fifties with COVID-19, enrolled during active disease.

This chain uses TRBV4-1 with TRBJ2-7; 12 bases fit TRBD1. Losses at the gene ends were 2 bases for V and 7 bases for J; bases not matched to a gene: 6. The germline V gene has CDR1 MGHRA and CDR2 YSYEKL. The CDR3 is 15 residues long. The CDR3 sequence is CASSQPRDRGREQYF. CDR3 coding DNA: TGCGCCAGCAGCCAACCCCGGGACAGGGGGCGTGAGCAGTACTTC.

Worth noting for this clone: Because the CDR3's place on the DNA is in doubt, the DNA is left out and the CDR3 is given as listed by TCRdb. V usage is TRBV11-2 and J usage is TRBJ2-1; TRBD1 is the table's D call, not checked against the DNA. The CDR3 is 14 residues long, ends included. Germline lookup yields CDR1 SGHAT and CDR2 FQNNGV. CDR3 amino acids: CASSFGTGTSGKFF.

The sample holds a few counts of this clone. The V gene is TRBV5-1, the J gene TRBJ1-2, with D possibly being TRBD1 (6 bases). The CDR3 covers 14 residues. Germline V gene data show CDR1 as SGHRS and CDR2 as YFSETQ. Trimming pared 5 bases from V and 5 bases from J, leaving 16 bases between. The CDR3 here is CASRAQGEMYGYTF. The CDR3 bases are TGCGCCAGCAGAGCACAGGGTGAGATGTATGGCTACACCTTC.

J is TRBJ1-1 and V is TRBV4-2; the D gene is possibly TRBD1 (5 bases). Germline lookup yields CDR1 LGHNA and CDR2 YNFKEQ. V was cut by 0 bases and J by 10 bases, with 21 bases left in between. This CDR3 has 16 amino acids. The chain's CDR3 is CASSQDIDSERRGAFF. CDR3 sequence (DNA): TGTGCCAGCAGCCAAGATATTGACAGTGAGAGGCGGGGAGCTTTCTTT.

The chain recombines TRBV6-4 with TRBJ2-1, with TRBD2 as a possible D gene (7 bases). The CDR3 runs to 15 residues. V lost 5 bases and J 0 bases, leaving 11 bases between the germline ends. The germline gives CDR1 MRHNA, CDR2 SNTAGT. CDR3 region: CASSPAGASYNEQFF. Here the CDR3 DNA reads TGTGCCAGCAGTCCGGCGGGGGCCTCCTACAATGAGCAGTTCTTC.

J is TRBJ2-5 and V is TRBV27, with TRBD2 as a possible D gene (5 bases). Trimming removed 5 bases from V and 4 bases from J, with 5 bases in between. The CDR3 spans 11 residues. Germline loops: CDR1 MNHEY, CDR2 SMNVEV (reference sequence). The CDR3 sequence: CASSAGETQYF. CDR3 nucleotides: TGTGCCAGCAGTGCGGGAGAGACCCAGTACTTC.

This chain connects TRBV7-3 to TRBJ2-7, with 9 bases aligning to TRBD2. CDR3 length equals 15 residues. CDR1 and CDR2 (germline): SGHTA, FQGTGA. Trimming took 5 bases from V and 5 from J; bases not matched to a gene: 10. CDR3 amino acids: CASSVGREGGDEQYF. CDR3 bases: TGTGCCAGCAGCGTGGGGCGGGAGGGGGGGGACGAGCAGTACTTC.

The genes are TRBV23-1 and TRBJ1-2; D is uncertain. TRBV23-1 is an open reading frame, and its role is uncertain. The V gene lost 0 bases and the J gene lost 0 bases, with 17 bases spanning the gap. The CDR3 covers 18 residues. This CDR3 reads CASSQSFSAHPPNYGYTF. The DNA for the CDR3 is TGCGCCAGCAGTCAATCGTTCAGCGCCCATCCCCCTAACTATGGCTACACCTTC.

This sequence joins TRBV5-3 and TRBJ1-1; 7 nucleotides agree with TRBD1. TRBV5-3 carries the ORF label, with uncertain function. Losses at the gene ends were 4 bases for V and 6 bases for J; bases not matched to a gene: 9. CDR3 length: 14 residues. This CDR3 is CARSRDSFSSEAFF. The CDR3, as DNA: TGTGCCAGAAGCCGGGACAGTTTTAGCTCTGAAGCTTTCTTT.

This CDR3 is CATGQMNTEAFF. In DNA form, the CDR3 reads TGTGCCACTGGACAGATGAACACTGAAGCTTTCTTT. The V and J genes are TRBV2 and TRBJ1-1, with D possibly matching TRBD1 (6 bases). The CDR3 is 12 residues long. CDR1 is SNHLY and CDR2 is FYNNEI in the germline V gene. V was clipped by 10 bases and J by 0 bases, with 9 bases between them.

The V and J genes are TRBV7-2 and TRBJ1-1; a weak D match, TRBD1 (5 bases). The CDR3 is 14 residues long. V gave up 2 bases and J gave up 2 bases, with 9 bases separating them. Germline V gives CDR1 SGHTA, CDR2 FQGNSA. As DNA, the CDR3 is TGTGCCAGCAGCTTAAGCAGGGCCAACACTGAAGCTTTCTTT. Encoded protein: CASSLSRANTEAFF.

The chain couples TRBV6-2 or TRBV6-3 to TRBJ2-2; 11 bases are a match to TRBD1. In germline, CDR1 is MNHEY, CDR2 SVGEGT. Trimming removed 5 bases from V and 7 bases from J; junction bases left unmatched: 6. This CDR3 comprises 15 residues. The CDR3 reads CASSRGQGAFGELFF. The DNA of the CDR3 is TGTGCCAGCAGTCGCGGACAGGGGGCCTTCGGGGAGCTGTTTTTT.

The V and J genes are TRBV2 and TRBJ2-4; 7 nucleotides align to TRBD1. This CDR3 contains 13 residues. Germline CDR1 SNHLY, CDR2 FYNNEI. V lost 2 bases and J lost 7; bases outside the gene matches: 2. The CDR3 DNA is TGTGCCAGCAGTGAACAGGGGGAGAACATTCAGTACTTC. This translates into CASSEQGENIQYF.

This sequence joins TRBV24-1 and TRBJ2-3; 11 bases line up with TRBD2. This CDR3 has 18 residues. The germline gives CDR1 KGHDR, CDR2 SFDVKD. V shed 3 bases, J shed 1 base, and the junction held 8 bases outside the gene matches. The CDR3 DNA is TGTGCCACCAGTGATCCCTTGGAGACTAGCGGGGGCACAGATACGCAGTATTTT. Its protein is CATSDPLETSGGTDTQYF.

This sequence joins TRBV7-2 and TRBJ2-1; D gene ambiguous. Deletions cut 0 bases from V and 7 bases from J, with 13 bases between. The CDR3 runs to 15 residues. Germline CDR1 is SGHTA and CDR2 is FQGNSA. CDR3: CASSLARGALNEQFF. The CDR3 coding sequence is TGTGCCAGCAGCTTAGCGCGAGGCGCTTTGAATGAGCAGTTCTTC.

This sequence joins TRBV11-3 and TRBJ2-1; D unresolved. Trimming left V 5 bases short and J 12 bases short, with 17 bases between. The CDR3 totals 13 residues. Per germline, CDR1 SGHNT and CDR2 YENEEA. The CDR3 DNA reads as TGTGCCAGCAGCCCCCTTCCTGGGCTCGGGCAGTTCTTC. Residues: CASSPLPGLGQFF.

This chain connects TRBV19 to TRBJ1-5; the match to TRBD1 covers 7 bases. Per the germline V gene, CDR1 is LNHDA and CDR2 is SQIVND (reference sequence). The CDR3 is 14 residues long. The junction had 4 bases not matched to a gene; V was cut back by 4 bases and J by 4 bases. The CDR3, as DNA: TGTGCCAGTAGTACCAAACAGGGGAATCAGCCCCAGCATTTT. Its translation is CASSTKQGNQPQHF.